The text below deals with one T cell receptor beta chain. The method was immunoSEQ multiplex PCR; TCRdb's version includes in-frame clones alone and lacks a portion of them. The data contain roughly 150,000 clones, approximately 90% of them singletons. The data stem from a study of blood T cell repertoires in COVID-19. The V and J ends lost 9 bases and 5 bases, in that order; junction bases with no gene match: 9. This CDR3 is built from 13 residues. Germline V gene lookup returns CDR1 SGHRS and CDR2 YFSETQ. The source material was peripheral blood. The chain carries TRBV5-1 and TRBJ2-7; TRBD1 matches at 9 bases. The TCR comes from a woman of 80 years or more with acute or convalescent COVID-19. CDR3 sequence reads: CATSIRDRDEQYF. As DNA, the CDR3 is TGCGCCACCTCGATCCGGGACAGGGACGAGCAGTACTTC.